Listed below are T cell receptor beta chains from one sample, sequenced in a study of PD-1 blockade in mismatch repair-deficient tumors. Here immunoSEQ multiplex PCR was the method, and the copy in TCRdb shows in-frame clones only, minus some. This table has some 120,000 clones, about nine tenths appearing once. The sequencing here drew on peripheral blood, taken approximately 69 weeks after starting pembrolizumab. The receptor set was obtained from an adult with mismatch repair-deficient cancer. Each CDR3 is given with its conserved first and last residue. The order of the fields is D gene, J gene, V gene, clone size, CDR3 DNA, CDR3 protein. D genes are given only for firm matches. A row's size may be missing; if present it is once, few, many or a size class.

-,TRBJ2-1,TRBV4-1,-,TGCGCCAGCAGCCAAGAGTTGGCCCGGACGACCTACAATGAGCAGTTCTTC,CASSQELARTTYNEQFF
TRBD2,TRBJ2-1,TRBV27,-,TGTGCCAGCAGTACGATAGCGGGGTTTAGGGGTGAGCAGTTCTTC,CASSTIAGFRGEQFF
TRBD2,TRBJ2-3,TRBV6-4,few,TGTGCCAGCAGTGCTAGCGGGAGCACAGATACGCAGTATTTT,CASSASGSTDTQYF
TRBD1,TRBJ2-7,TRBV27,few,TGTGCCAGCAGTATCCGACAGGGGAACTACGAGCAGTACTTC,CASSIRQGNYEQYF
-,TRBJ2-3,TRBV25-1,-,TGTGCCAGCGGGCCTCGCGCAGATACGCAGTATTTT,CASGPRADTQYF
TRBD1,TRBJ2-5,TRBV18,-,TGTGCCAGCTCTATAATGGGACAGGGAGCCCAAGAGACCCAGTACTTC,CASSIMGQGAQETQYF
-,TRBJ1-1,TRBV6-5,-,TGTGCCAGCAGTTACGGGACTTCTGAAGCTTTCTTT,CASSYGTSEAFF
-,TRBJ2-7,TRBV5-1,-,TGCGCCAGCAGCTTGGCAGGGATCGACGAGCAGTACTTC,CASSLAGIDEQYF
-,TRBJ2-2,TRBV5-1,-,TGCGCCAGCAGCCGCACAGGGACCGGGGAGCTGTTTTTT,CASSRTGTGELFF
TRBD2,TRBJ2-7,TRBV7-8,-,TGTGCCAGCAGCTTCGAGGGCGGGAGGGACTACGAGCAGTACTTC,CASSFEGGRDYEQYF
-,TRBJ1-1,TRBV5-1,-,TGCGCCAGCAGCTATGGGGGCACTGAAGCTTTCTTT,CASSYGGTEAFF
TRBD1,TRBJ2-1,TRBV15,-,TGTGCCACCAGCAGAACCCTCAAGACCGGGACAGAGACCTACAATGAGCAGTTCTTC,CATSRTLKTGTETYNEQFF
-,TRBJ2-3,TRBV7-9,-,TGTGCCAGCAGCCCCGGGAGACCGGCCACAGATACGCAGTATTTT,CASSPGRPATDTQYF
TRBD1,TRBJ2-7,TRBV6-1,-,TGTGCCAGCAGTGAAGGGGTAGGGGGCTCCTCCTACGAGCAGTACTTC,CASSEGVGGSSYEQYF
TRBD2,TRBJ2-1,TRBV6-4,-,TGTGCCAGCAGTGACGGGGCGGGAGACTACAATGAGCAGTTCTTC,CASSDGAGDYNEQFF
-,TRBJ2-7,TRBV6-6,-,TGTGCCAGCAGTCACGGGGTGGTGGGGGAGCAGTACTTC,CASSHGVVGEQYF
TRBD2,TRBJ2-1,TRBV30,-,TGTGCCTCCTCCCCCGCCCTAGGACTAGCTTTCCACAATGAGCAGTTCTTC,CASSPALGLAFHNEQFF
-,TRBJ2-7,TRBV6-1,-,TGTGCCAGCAGTGGGAGCCGAGAGCAGTACTTC,CASSGSREQYF
TRBD2,TRBJ2-3,TRBV7-8,-,TGTGCCAGCAGCTTAGGACGGGGCGGGAGAAGGGATACGCAGTATTTT,CASSLGRGGRRDTQYF
-,TRBJ1-2,TRBV6-5,-,TGTGCCAGCAGTTACCTCTCGGGGAACTATGGCTACACCTTC,CASSYLSGNYGYTF
TRBD1,TRBJ2-1,TRBV11-2,-,TGTGCCAGCAGCTCTACCGGGACAGGGTGGAATGAGCAGTTCTTC,CASSSTGTGWNEQFF
-,TRBJ2-7,TRBV4-1,-,TGCGCCAGCAGCCAAGAACCCCCTGAGGCAGGGACCTACGAGCAGTACTTC,CASSQEPPEAGTYEQYF
TRBD1,TRBJ1-1,TRBV10-3,-,TGTGCCATCAGACAGGGGATGAACACTGAAGCTTTCTTT,CAIRQGMNTEAFF
TRBD1,TRBJ2-3,TRBV29-1,once,TGCAGCGTGGGGACAGGGACAGATACGCAGTATTTT,CSVGTGTDTQYF
-,TRBJ2-7,TRBV2,-,TGTGCCAGCACGGAGCGGTGGGGGAACTTTTACGAGCAGTACTTC,CASTERWGNFYEQYF
-,TRBJ2-7,TRBV5-6,-,TGTGCCAGCAGCTTGGGGCGGGGAAACTACGAGCAGTACTTC,CASSLGRGNYEQYF
TRBD1,TRBJ1-1,TRBV7-2,-,TGTGCCAGCAGCCTAAGGCTCTCCGGACAGGATGAAGCTTTCTTT,CASSLRLSGQDEAFF
-,TRBJ2-3,TRBV21-1,-,TGTGCCAGCAGCTTGGTTAGCGGGAGGGAACAGAATACGCAGTATTTT,CASSLVSGREQNTQYF
-,TRBJ2-7,TRBV11-2,-,TGTGCCAGCAGCTTAGTGGACGGTTACGAGCAGTACTTC,CASSLVDGYEQYF
TRBD1,TRBJ2-1,TRBV4-1,-,TGCGCCAGCAGCTTCGGGACAGGGGGCTACAATGAGCAGTTCTTC,CASSFGTGGYNEQFF
-,TRBJ2-1,TRBV21-1,-,TGTGCCAGCAGCAAGGGACAGGACAATGAGCAGTTCTTC,CASSKGQDNEQFF
-,TRBJ2-6,TRBV19,-,TGTGCCAGTGCCCGAGAGTGGACAGTCAACGTCCTGACTTTC,CASAREWTVNVLTF
TRBD2,TRBJ2-1,TRBV11-2,-,TGTGCCAGCAGCTTAGTGCTAGCGGGAGCCAATGAGCAGTTCTTC,CASSLVLAGANEQFF
TRBD2,TRBJ2-3,TRBV5-1,-,TGCGCCAGCAGAGGACTAGCGGGGCGCTCCACAGATACGCAGTATTTT,CASRGLAGRSTDTQYF
-,TRBJ2-1,TRBV5-1,-,TGCGCCAGCAGCTTTACGACAGGCTCGGACTCCTACAATGAGCAGTTCTTC,CASSFTTGSDSYNEQFF
-,TRBJ1-1,TRBV27,once,TGTGCCAGCAGTGTTCAGGGGATCACTGAAGCTTTCTTT,CASSVQGITEAFF
-,TRBJ2-7,TRBV11-2,-,TGTGCCAGCAGCTTGAGGACAGACTCCTACGAGCAGTACTTC,CASSLRTDSYEQYF
TRBD2,TRBJ2-3,TRBV5-6,-,TGTGCCAGCAGCAGAGCGGGACTAGCGGGAGGAGGTACGCAGTATTTT,CASSRAGLAGGGTQYF
-,TRBJ2-1,TRBV18,-,TGTGCCAGCTCACCACCGGGGCAGGCCAATGAGCAGTTCTTC,CASSPPGQANEQFF
-,TRBJ2-7,TRBV29-1,few,TGCAGCGTTGTCTCACAGGGCTACGAGCAGTACTTC,CSVVSQGYEQYF
TRBD2,TRBJ2-3,TRBV2,few,TGTGCCAGCAGTGAAGTGGAAGGGCGGGGGGGAGATACGCAGTATTTT,CASSEVEGRGGDTQYF
TRBD2,TRBJ2-3,TRBV13,-,TGTGCCAGCAGCTTCTTCAGCGGGATGAGAGATACGCAGTATTTT,CASSFFSGMRDTQYF
-,TRBJ2-5,TRBV20-1,-,TGCAGTGCTTCCCTCCAGGAGACCCAGTACTTC,CSASLQETQYF
-,TRBJ2-1,TRBV5-8,-,TGTGCCAGCAGCTTGGGGCTAGCGTACGACAATGAGCAGTTCTTC,CASSLGLAYDNEQFF
-,TRBJ1-1,TRBV5-4,-,TGTGCCAGCAGCTTGGCTGGACGCCCAATGGCTTTCTTT,CASSLAGRPMAFF
-,TRBJ2-7,TRBV11-1,-,TGTGCCAGCAGCTTTTATGACAGGATTTACGAGCAGTACTTC,CASSFYDRIYEQYF
-,TRBJ2-2,TRBV7-6,once,TGTGCCAGCAGCTTAGTTACGAACACCGGGGAGCTGTTTTTT,CASSLVTNTGELFF
-,TRBJ2-1,TRBV11-3,-,TGTGCCAGCAGCTTAGGCCTAGGTGAGCAGTTCTTC,CASSLGLGEQFF
TRBD2,TRBJ2-7,TRBV28,once,TGTGCCAGCAGTCCTCGGGTACTAGCGGGATTATACGAGCAGTACTTC,CASSPRVLAGLYEQYF